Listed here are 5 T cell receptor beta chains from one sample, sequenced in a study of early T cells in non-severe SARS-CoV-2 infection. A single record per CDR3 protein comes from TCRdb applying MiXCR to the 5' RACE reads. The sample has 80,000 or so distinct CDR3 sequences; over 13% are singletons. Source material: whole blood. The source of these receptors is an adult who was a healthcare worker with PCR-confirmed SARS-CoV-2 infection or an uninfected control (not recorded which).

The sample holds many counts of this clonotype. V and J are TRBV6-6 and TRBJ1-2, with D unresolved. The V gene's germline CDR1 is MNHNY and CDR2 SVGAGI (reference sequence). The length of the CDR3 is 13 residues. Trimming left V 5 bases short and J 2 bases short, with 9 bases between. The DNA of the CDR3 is TGTGCCAGCAGTAAGGGTATCAACTATGGCTACACCTTC. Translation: CASSKGINYGYTF.

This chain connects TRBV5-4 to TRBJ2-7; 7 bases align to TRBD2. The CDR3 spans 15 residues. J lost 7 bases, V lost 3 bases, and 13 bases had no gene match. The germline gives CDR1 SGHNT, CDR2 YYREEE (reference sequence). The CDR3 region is CASSSPLAAPREQYF. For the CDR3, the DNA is TGTGCCAGCAGCTCTCCTCTAGCGGCCCCTAGGGAGCAGTACTTC.

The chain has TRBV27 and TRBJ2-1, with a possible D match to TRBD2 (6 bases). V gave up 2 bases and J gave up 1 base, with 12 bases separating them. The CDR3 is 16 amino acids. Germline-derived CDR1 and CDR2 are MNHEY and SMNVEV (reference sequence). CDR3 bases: TGTGCCAGCAGTTTACCGGGACTGGGTTCCTACAATGAGCAGTTCTTC. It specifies CASSLPGLGSYNEQFF.

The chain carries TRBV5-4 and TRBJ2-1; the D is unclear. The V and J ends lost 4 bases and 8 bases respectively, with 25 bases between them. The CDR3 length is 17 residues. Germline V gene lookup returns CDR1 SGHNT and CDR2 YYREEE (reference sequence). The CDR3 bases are TGTGCCAGCAGCCCGGGTTCTTCGCGTGTAACCCCGGATGAGCAGTTCTTC. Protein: CASSPGSSRVTPDEQFF.

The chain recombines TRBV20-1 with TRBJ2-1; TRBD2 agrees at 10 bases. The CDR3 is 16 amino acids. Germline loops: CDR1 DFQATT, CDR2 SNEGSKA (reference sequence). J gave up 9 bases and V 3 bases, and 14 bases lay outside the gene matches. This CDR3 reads CSASRVSGRASIEQFF. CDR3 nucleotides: TGCAGTGCTAGCCGCGTCAGCGGGAGGGCGTCTATTGAGCAGTTCTTC.